A single sample gave rise to the 32 T cell receptor beta chains below, sequenced in a study of CD8+ T cells in alopecia areata. Isolated RNA was reverse transcribed into cDNA used as the sequencing template. Assay: immunoSEQ multiplex PCR; the TCRdb copy retains only in-frame clones and omits some. The table lists 110,000 to 150,000 clones, around 58% of them singletons. The source material was CD4+ T cells sorted from blood, sampled at week 0. The receptors come from a human donor with alopecia areata.

The V and J genes are TRBV19 and TRBJ1-5, with D perhaps TRBD1 (5 bases). The V end was cut by 2 bases, the J end by 4 bases, with 18 bases between. Germline loops: CDR1 LNHDA, CDR2 SQIVND (reference sequence). The CDR3 sequence is 17 residues long. CDR3 sequence: CASSIISRQGGNQPQHF. CDR3 DNA: TGTGCCAGTAGTATAATCAGTCGGCAGGGTGGGAATCAGCCCCAGCATTTT. The full variable domain, its missing parts supplied by reference TRBV19 and TRBJ1-5, is DGGITQSPKYLFRKEGQNVTLSCEQNLNHDAMYWYRQDPGQGLRLIYYSQIVNDFQKGDIAEGYSVSREKKESFPLTVTSAQKNPTAFYLCASSIISRQGGNQPQHFGDGTRLSIL.

The CDR3 DNA sequence: TGTGCCAGCTCACCAGAGGCGGGGGGACAAGAGACCCAGTACTTC. Its protein product is CASSPEAGGQETQYF. This chain joins TRBV18 and TRBJ2-5; TRBD2 matches at 8 bases. The V gene end was trimmed by 2 bases and the J gene end by 2 bases; junction bases not matched to a gene: 4. The CDR3 extends over 15 amino acids. The V gene's germline CDR1 is KGHSH and CDR2 LQKENI.

The chain combines TRBV5-4 with TRBJ2-5; 9 positions match TRBD2. Germline V lookup: CDR1 SGHNT, CDR2 YYREEE (reference sequence). CDR3 length: 14 amino acids. V shed 4 bases, J shed 2 bases, and the junction held 3 bases outside the gene matches. This CDR3 reads CASSPGLAQETQYF. Written as DNA, the CDR3 is TGTGCCAGCAGCCCAGGACTAGCGCAAGAGACCCAGTACTTC.

This clone was picked up a small number of times. V and J are TRBV30 and TRBJ2-2; 11 nucleotides match TRBD1. CDR3 length: 16 residues. J lost 5 bases, V lost 4 bases, and 9 bases had no gene match. CDR1 GTSNPN and CDR2 SVGIG come from the germline V gene (reference sequence). This CDR3 is CAWTWTGGARTGELFF. Written as DNA, the CDR3 is TGTGCCTGGACCTGGACAGGGGGCGCAAGGACCGGGGAGCTGTTTTTT.

This rearrangement joins TRBV10-3 to TRBJ2-3, with D maybe TRBD2 (6 bases). The CDR3 covers 14 residues. The V end was cut by 6 bases, the J end by 2 bases, with 12 bases between. CDR1 ENHRY and CDR2 SYGVKD come from the germline V gene. As DNA, the CDR3 is TGTGCCATCAGACGGTGGGGGGACACAGATACGCAGTATTTT. It codes for CAIRRWGDTDTQYF.

As concerns this clone: Other DNA sequences in the same sample also yield this CDR3. V and J are TRBV30 and TRBJ1-6; no clear D gene. The germline V gene encodes CDR1 GTSNPN and CDR2 SVGIG (reference sequence). The ends were cut back, 4 bases at V and 7 bases at J, with 5 bases in the middle. There are 11 residues in the CDR3. The CDR3 loop is CAWKANSPLHF. The DNA for the CDR3 is TGTGCCTGGAAGGCCAATTCACCCCTCCACTTT.

The J gene is TRBJ1-1, the V gene TRBV4-1; D ambiguous. There are 18 residues in the CDR3. Trimming removed 4 bases at V and 2 bases at J, with 23 bases between. Germline CDR1 is MGHRA and CDR2 is YSYEKL. The chain's CDR3 is CASSLGPVTEPRNTEAFF. CDR3 DNA sequence: TGCGCCAGCAGCCTGGGCCCCGTTACAGAACCCCGTAACACTGAAGCTTTCTTT.

This clone has more than one count but fewer than ten. This chain links TRBV2 with TRBJ2-5; D assignment may be TRBD1 or TRBD2 (5 bases each). CDR1 SNHLY and CDR2 FYNNEI come from the germline V gene. This CDR3 has 15 amino acids. V was cut by 1 base and J by 1 base, with 10 bases left in between. For the CDR3, the DNA is TGTGCCAGCAGTGAAGGGGGGATCCCCCAAGAGACCCAGTACTTC. Protein: CASSEGGIPQETQYF.

V is TRBV16 and J is TRBJ2-7, with a possible D match to TRBD2 (6 bases). Germline CDR1 reads KGHSY; CDR2 reads FQNENV. The CDR3 covers 14 residues. V shed 0 bases and J shed 6 bases, with 12 bases lying between them. The CDR3 coding sequence is TGTGCCAGCAGCCAATCAGGAGGGTTGGGCGAGCAGTACTTC. Its protein product is CASSQSGGLGEQYF.

This clone was seen only a few times. The chain uses TRBV19 and TRBJ2-7; a possible D gene is TRBD1 (6 bases). Germline CDR1 is LNHDA and CDR2 is SQIVND (reference sequence). The CDR3 spans 13 residues. Trimming stripped 5 bases from V and 5 bases from J, with 13 bases between. The CDR3 loop is CASSFTGTHEQYF. CDR3 DNA sequence: TGTGCCAGTAGTTTTACCGGGACACACGAGCAGTACTTC.

The V call is TRBV14, the J call TRBJ2-5; TRBD1 matches at 7 bases. The V segment lost 4 bases and the J segment 2 bases; nucleotides outside the gene matches: 7. This CDR3 contains 15 residues. Germline CDR1 reads SGHDN; CDR2 reads FVKESK. The CDR3 sequence: CASSPGTVAQETQYF. As DNA, the CDR3 is TGTGCCAGCAGCCCCGGGACAGTTGCACAAGAGACCCAGTACTTC.

The genes are TRBV4-2 and TRBJ2-1, with 11 bases matching TRBD1. V shed 8 bases, J shed 7 bases, and the junction held 7 bases outside the gene matches. Germline CDR1 and CDR2: LGHNA and YNFKEQ. The CDR3 has 14 residues. This CDR3 is CASGDRDRGNEQFF. Here the CDR3 DNA reads TGTGCCAGCGGCGACCGGGACAGGGGGAATGAGCAGTTCTTC.

This chain joins TRBV30 and TRBJ1-4; D unclear. The CDR3 sequence is 14 residues long. CDR1 is GTSNPN and CDR2 is SVGIG in the germline V gene (reference sequence). V shed 3 bases and J shed 8 bases, with 16 bases lying between them. CDR3: CAWRGPSGREKLFF. The CDR3 DNA sequence: TGTGCCTGGAGGGGCCCCTCCGGTCGGGAAAAACTGTTTTTT.

In its sample, this clone was seen a few times. The chain links TRBV10-3 to TRBJ2-7; D remains ambiguous. The CDR3 is 14 residues long. Trimming cost V 5 bases and J 0 bases, with 11 bases left between them. Germline V gene data show CDR1 as ENHRY and CDR2 as SYGVKD. The CDR3 nucleotides are TGTGCCATCAGTCCCGCGACGGACTCCTACGAGCAGTACTTC. Its protein is CAISPATDSYEQYF.

This clone turned up a few times. The CDR3 spells CATRWSEAVKQFF. The CDR3 DNA sequence: TGTGCCACCCGGTGGTCGGAGGCGGTTAAGCAGTTCTTC. The chain links TRBV19 to TRBJ2-1; TRBD2 is a possible D gene (5 bases). V shed 10 bases and J shed 11 bases, with 21 bases lying between them. Germline values: CDR1 LNHDA, CDR2 SQIVND (reference sequence). The CDR3 covers 13 residues.

This chain links TRBV11-2 with TRBJ2-1, with 7 bases lining up with TRBD1. Germline V CDR1 and CDR2: SGHAT, FQNNGV. This CDR3 has 13 residues. The V segment lost 5 bases and the J segment 4 bases; nucleotides outside the gene matches: 2. CDR3 coding DNA: TGTGCCAGCAGCCGGGACAGTTACAATGAGCAGTTCTTC. This codes for CASSRDSYNEQFF.

This clone was observed a handful of times. V and J are TRBV9 and TRBJ2-5; a weak D match, TRBD2 (5 bases). The CDR3 is 14 amino acids. V was clipped by 2 bases and J by 0 bases, with 8 bases between them. Germline lookup yields CDR1 SGDLS and CDR2 YYNGEE. The DNA for the CDR3 is TGTGCCAGCAGCGTGGGAGCGTACCAAGAGACCCAGTACTTC. Translated, it gives CASSVGAYQETQYF. The full variable domain, rest sourced from reference TRBV9 and TRBJ2-5, is DSGVTQTPKHLITATGQRVTLRCSPRSGDLSVYWYQQSLDQGLQFLIQYYNGEERAKGNILERFSAQQFPDLHSELNLSSLELGDSALYFCASSVGAYQETQYFGPGTRLLVL.

The genes are TRBV7-9 and TRBJ2-3; D ambiguous. The germline V and J ends were trimmed by 7 bases and 2 bases, with 7 bases remaining between them. This CDR3 spans 12 amino acids. Germline CDR1 SEHNR, CDR2 FQNEAQ (reference sequence). The CDR3 protein is CASTPFTDTQYF. CDR3 nucleotides: TGTGCCAGCACCCCATTCACAGATACGCAGTATTTT.

The V gene is TRBV29-1, the J gene TRBJ2-3; perhaps TRBD2 as D (7 bases). The CDR3 covers 13 residues. Germline V gene data show CDR1 as SQVTM and CDR2 as ANQGSEA. V was cut by 4 bases and J by 5 bases, with 13 bases left in between. The CDR3 here is CSVVEGGGDTQYF. For the CDR3, the DNA is TGCAGCGTTGTGGAGGGAGGGGGAGATACGCAGTATTTT.

This clone was picked up a small number of times. The CDR3 region has the DNA TGTGCCAGCAGCGTGGGGAGTGTCCAAGAGACCCAGTACTTC. This codes for CASSVGSVQETQYF. This rearrangement joins TRBV7-9 to TRBJ2-5; TRBD2 might be the D (5 bases). CDR3 size: 14 residues. V dropped 5 bases and J dropped 1 base, with 11 bases sitting between them. Germline V gene sequence: CDR1 SEHNR, CDR2 FQNEAQ (reference sequence). The whole variable domain, remainder taken from reference TRBV7-9 and TRBJ2-5, is DTGVSQNPRHKITKRGQNVTFRCDPISEHNRLYWYRQTLGQGPEFLTYFQNEAQLEKSRLLSDRFSAERPKGSFSTLEIQRTEQGDSAMYLCASSVGSVQETQYFGPGTRLLVL.

Here the CDR3 reads CASSPGAGENYEQYF. Here the CDR3 DNA reads TGTGCCAGCAGTCCCGGGGCAGGGGAAAACTACGAGCAGTACTTC. The chain joins TRBV6-5 to TRBJ2-7; the D gene is possibly TRBD1 (6 bases). CDR1 is MNHEY, CDR2 SVGAGI, per germline. Trimming shortened V by 5 bases and J by 3 bases, and 17 bases separated the two germline ends. This CDR3 is built from 15 residues.

The V gene is TRBV15, the J gene TRBJ2-2, with D uncertain. The CDR3 runs 15 residues. Trimming cost V 0 bases and J 6 bases, with 11 bases left between them. CDR1 and CDR2 from the germline V gene are LNHNV and YYDKDF (reference sequence). The CDR3 loop reads CATSRDIVYAGELFF. Here the CDR3 DNA reads TGTGCCACCAGCAGAGACATAGTGTACGCCGGGGAGCTGTTTTTT.

This chain joins TRBV30 and TRBJ2-5; 9 nucleotides match TRBD2. The germline CDR1 and CDR2 sequences are GTSNPN and SVGIG (reference sequence). Trimming at V came to 1 base and at J to 4 bases, leaving 7 bases not matched to a gene. There are 15 residues in the CDR3. The CDR3 bases are TGTGCCTGGAGTGCCTTAGCGGGGGTCGGAGAGACCCAGTACTTC. Protein: CAWSALAGVGETQYF.

This clone turned up a few times. V gene TRBV15 combines with J gene TRBJ2-3; D may be TRBD1 or TRBD2 (6 bases each). Germline V gives CDR1 LNHNV, CDR2 YYDKDF (reference sequence). V dropped 0 bases and J dropped 4 bases, with 11 bases sitting between them. The CDR3 is 15 amino acids. CDR3 in DNA: TGTGCCACCAGCAGAGAGGCAGGGGAGGCAGATACGCAGTATTTT. Its protein is CATSREAGEADTQYF.

This clone was seen a few times. V gene TRBV29-1 combines with J gene TRBJ2-5; D perhaps matches TRBD2 (6 bases). V lost 5 bases and J 4 bases, leaving 11 bases between the germline ends. Germline V gene lookup returns CDR1 SQVTM and CDR2 ANQGSEA. The length of the CDR3 is 12 residues. The CDR3 nucleotides are TGCAGCGTTAGTCTAGCGTCAGAGACCCAGTACTTC. Translating it yields CSVSLASETQYF.

This chain links TRBV29-1 with TRBJ1-6; possible D gene TRBD1, 5 bases. V was shortened by 4 bases and J by 5 bases, with 15 bases between the two germline ends. The CDR3 length is 15 residues. Germline assignment: CDR1 SQVTM and CDR2 ANQGSEA. The CDR3 sequence: CSVGRQGRNNSPLHF. CDR3 bases: TGCAGCGTTGGGCGGCAGGGAAGAAATAATTCACCCCTCCACTTT.

V is TRBV29-1 and J is TRBJ2-5, with D perhaps matching TRBD1 (5 bases). The CDR3 extends over 12 amino acids. Germline CDR1 reads SQVTM; CDR2 reads ANQGSEA. The germline V and J ends were trimmed by 7 bases and 10 bases, with 19 bases remaining between them. The CDR3 DNA sequence: TGCAGCGCTAACACTATGACCCAGGGCCAGTACTTC. This translates into CSANTMTQGQYF. Complete variable domain (other parts from reference TRBV29-1 and TRBJ2-5): SAVISQKPSRDICQRGTSLTIQCQVDSQVTMMFWYRQQPGQSLTLIATANQGSEATYESGFVIDKFPISRPNLTFSTLTVSNMSPEDSSIYLCSANTMTQGQYFGPGTRLLVL.

The rearrangement joins TRBV5-1 to TRBJ2-7; 10 bases match TRBD2. V was pared by 4 bases and J by 0 bases, with 4 bases of the junction left unmatched. The CDR3 totals 15 residues. Per the germline V gene, CDR1 is SGHRS and CDR2 is YFSETQ. The CDR3 coding sequence is TGCGCCAGCAGCCAACTAGCGGGGAGCTCCTACGAGCAGTACTTC. Translating it yields CASSQLAGSSYEQYF.

The rearrangement links TRBV14 to TRBJ2-3, with TRBD2 identical over 13 bases. CDR1 SGHDN and CDR2 FVKESK come from the germline V gene. This CDR3 has 14 residues. Trimming cost V 5 bases and J 13 bases; bases outside gene matches: 9. In DNA form, the CDR3 reads TGTGCCAGCAGCGCTGGGACTAGCGGGGCCGCGGAGTATTTT. Protein product: CASSAGTSGAAEYF. The whole variable domain, remainder taken from reference TRBV14 and TRBJ2-3, is EAGVTQFPSHSVIEKGQTVTLRCDPISGHDNLYWYRRVMGKEIKFLLHFVKESKQDESGMPNNRFLAERTGGTYSTLKVQPAELEDSGVYFCASSAGTSGAAEYFGPGTRLTVL.

This sequence joins TRBV30 and TRBJ1-5, with D possibly matching TRBD1 (6 bases). Germline CDR1 reads GTSNPN; CDR2 reads SVGIG (reference sequence). CDR3 size: 13 residues. V lost 2 bases, J lost 7 bases, and 12 bases lay in between. CDR3 bases: TGTGCCTGGAGTTCACACAGGGCCCAGCCCCAGCATTTT. Its protein is CAWSSHRAQPQHF.

The V call is TRBV10-2, the J call TRBJ2-4, with TRBD1 as a possible D gene (5 bases). Trimming took 2 bases from V and 6 from J, leaving 8 bases between them. The CDR3 has 13 residues. Per the germline V gene, CDR1 is WSHSY and CDR2 is SAAADI. The CDR3 here is CASSESRANIQYF. The CDR3 DNA is TGCGCCAGCAGTGAGAGCAGGGCAAACATTCAGTACTTC.

Of note for this clone: In the same sample, other DNA sequences code for this CDR3. The V and J genes are TRBV7-2 and TRBJ2-5; the D gene could be TRBD1 or TRBD2 (6 bases each). Trimming removed 0 bases from V and 5 bases from J, with 7 bases in between. Germline assignment: CDR1 SGHTA and CDR2 FQGNSA. The CDR3 is 13 amino acids. CDR3 sequence (DNA): TGTGCCAGCAGCTTAGCGGGGGGCGAGACCCAGTACTTC. This sequence encodes CASSLAGGETQYF.